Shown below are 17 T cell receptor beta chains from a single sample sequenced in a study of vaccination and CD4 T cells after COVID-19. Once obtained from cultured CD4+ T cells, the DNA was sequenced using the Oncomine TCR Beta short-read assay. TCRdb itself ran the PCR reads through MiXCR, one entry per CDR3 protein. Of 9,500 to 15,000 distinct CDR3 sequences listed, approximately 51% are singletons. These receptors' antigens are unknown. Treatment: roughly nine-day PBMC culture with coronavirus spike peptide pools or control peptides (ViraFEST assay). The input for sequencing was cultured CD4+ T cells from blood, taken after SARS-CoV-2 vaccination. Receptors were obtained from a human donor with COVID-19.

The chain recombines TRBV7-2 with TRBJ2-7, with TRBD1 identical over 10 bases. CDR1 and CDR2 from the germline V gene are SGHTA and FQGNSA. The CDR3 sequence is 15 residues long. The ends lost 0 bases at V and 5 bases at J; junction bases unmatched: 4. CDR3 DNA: TGTGCCAGCAGCTTAGCCGGGACAGGGGCCCACGAGCAGTACTTC. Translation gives CASSLAGTGAHEQYF. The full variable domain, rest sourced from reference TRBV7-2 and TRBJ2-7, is GAGVSQSPSNKVTEKGKDVELRCDPISGHTALYWYRQSLGQGLEFLIYFQGNSAPDKSGLPSDRFSAERTGGSVSTLTIQRTQQEDSAVYLCASSLAGTGAHEQYFGPGTRLTVT.

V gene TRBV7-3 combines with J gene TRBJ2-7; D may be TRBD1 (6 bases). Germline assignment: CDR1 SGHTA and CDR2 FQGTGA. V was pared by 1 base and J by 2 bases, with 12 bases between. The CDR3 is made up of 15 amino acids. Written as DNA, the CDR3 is TGTGCCAGCAGCTTAAATTCCAGGGGCCCCTACGAGCAGTACTTC. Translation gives CASSLNSRGPYEQYF.

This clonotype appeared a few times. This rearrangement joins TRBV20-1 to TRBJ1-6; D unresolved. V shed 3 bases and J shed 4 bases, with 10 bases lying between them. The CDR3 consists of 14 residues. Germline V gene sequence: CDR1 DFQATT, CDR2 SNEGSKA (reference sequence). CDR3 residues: CSASQAQYNSPLHF. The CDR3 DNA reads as TGCAGTGCTAGTCAGGCCCAGTATAATTCACCCCTCCACTTT.

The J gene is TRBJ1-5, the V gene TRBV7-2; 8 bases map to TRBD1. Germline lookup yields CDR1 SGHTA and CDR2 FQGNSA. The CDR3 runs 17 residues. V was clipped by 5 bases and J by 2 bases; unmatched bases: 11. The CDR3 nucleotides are TGTGCCAGCAGCGTGCGGGACAGGTCGATCGGCAATCAGCCCCAGCATTTT. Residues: CASSVRDRSIGNQPQHF.

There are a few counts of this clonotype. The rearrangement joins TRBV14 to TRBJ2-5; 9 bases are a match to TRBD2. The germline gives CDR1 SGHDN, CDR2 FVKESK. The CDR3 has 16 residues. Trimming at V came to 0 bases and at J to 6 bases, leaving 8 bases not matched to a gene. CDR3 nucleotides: TGTGCCAGCAGCCAAGATTCTAGCGGGATATCAAAGACCCAGTACTTC. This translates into CASSQDSSGISKTQYF. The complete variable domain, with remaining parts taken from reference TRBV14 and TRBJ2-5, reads EAGVTQFPSHSVIEKGQTVTLRCDPISGHDNLYWYRRVMGKEIKFLLHFVKESKQDESGMPNNRFLAERTGGTYSTLKVQPAELEDSGVYFCASSQDSSGISKTQYFGPGTRLLVL.

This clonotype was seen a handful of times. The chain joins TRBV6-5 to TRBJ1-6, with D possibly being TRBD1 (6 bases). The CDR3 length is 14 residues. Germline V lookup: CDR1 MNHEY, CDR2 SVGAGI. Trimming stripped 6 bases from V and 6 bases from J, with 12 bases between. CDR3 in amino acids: CASRYRALNSPLHF. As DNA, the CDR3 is TGTGCCAGCAGATACAGGGCCCTTAATTCACCCCTCCACTTT.

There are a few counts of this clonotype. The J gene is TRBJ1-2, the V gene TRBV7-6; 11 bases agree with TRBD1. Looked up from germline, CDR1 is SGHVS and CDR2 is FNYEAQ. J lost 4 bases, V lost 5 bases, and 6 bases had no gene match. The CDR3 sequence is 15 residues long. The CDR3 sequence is CASSPGTGGIYGYTF. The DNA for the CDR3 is TGTGCCAGCAGCCCCGGGACAGGGGGGATCTATGGCTACACCTTC. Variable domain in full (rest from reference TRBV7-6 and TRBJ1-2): GAGVSQSPRYKVTKRGQDVALRCDPISGHVSLYWYRQALGQGPEFLTYFNYEAQQDKSGLPNDRFSAERPEGSISTLTIQRTEQRDSAMYRCASSPGTGGIYGYTFGSGTRLTVV.

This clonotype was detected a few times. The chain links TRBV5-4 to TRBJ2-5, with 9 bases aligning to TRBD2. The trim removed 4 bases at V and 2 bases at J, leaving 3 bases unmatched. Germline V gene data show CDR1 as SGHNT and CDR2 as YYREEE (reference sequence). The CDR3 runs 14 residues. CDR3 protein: CASSPAGGQETQYF. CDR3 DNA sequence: TGTGCCAGCAGCCCCGCGGGGGGGCAAGAGACCCAGTACTTC.

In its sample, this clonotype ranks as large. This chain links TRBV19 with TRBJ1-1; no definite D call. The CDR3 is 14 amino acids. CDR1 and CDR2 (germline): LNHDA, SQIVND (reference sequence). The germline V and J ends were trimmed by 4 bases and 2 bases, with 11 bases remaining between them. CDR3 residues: CASSKTSINTEAFF. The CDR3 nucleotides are TGTGCCAGTAGTAAGACGTCAATAAACACTGAAGCTTTCTTT.

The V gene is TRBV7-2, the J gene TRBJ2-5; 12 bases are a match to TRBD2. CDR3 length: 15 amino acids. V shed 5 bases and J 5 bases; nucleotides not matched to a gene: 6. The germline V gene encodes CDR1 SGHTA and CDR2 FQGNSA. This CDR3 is CTSSARLAGAETQYF. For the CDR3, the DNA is TGTACCAGCAGCGCACGACTAGCGGGGGCGGAGACCCAGTACTTC.

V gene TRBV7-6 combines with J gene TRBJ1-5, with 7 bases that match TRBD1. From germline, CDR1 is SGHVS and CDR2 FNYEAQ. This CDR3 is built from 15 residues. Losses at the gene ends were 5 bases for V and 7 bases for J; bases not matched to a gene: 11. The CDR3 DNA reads TGTGCCAGCAGCCTAGGGACAGAGGTCGGGCAGCCCCAGCATTTT. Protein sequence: CASSLGTEVGQPQHF. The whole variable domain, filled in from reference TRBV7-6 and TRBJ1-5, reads GAGVSQSPRYKVTKRGQDVALRCDPISGHVSLYWYRQALGQGPEFLTYFNYEAQQDKSGLPNDRFSAERPEGSISTLTIQRTEQRDSAMYRCASSLGTEVGQPQHFGDGTRLSIL.

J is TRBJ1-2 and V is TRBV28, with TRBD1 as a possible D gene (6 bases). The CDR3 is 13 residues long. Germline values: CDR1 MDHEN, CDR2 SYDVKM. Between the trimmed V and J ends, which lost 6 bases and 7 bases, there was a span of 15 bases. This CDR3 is CASRTNRVRGYTF. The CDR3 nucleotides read TGTGCCAGCAGGACTAACAGGGTTCGTGGCTACACCTTC.

This CDR3 is CAAADTGELFF. CDR3 DNA sequence: TGTGCCGCAGCGGACACCGGGGAGCTGTTTTTT. The chain couples TRBV7-6 to TRBJ2-2, with a weak D call TRBD2 (5 bases). V was pared by 11 bases and J by 3 bases, with 7 bases between. Germline V CDR1 and CDR2: SGHVS, FNYEAQ. The CDR3 covers 11 residues.

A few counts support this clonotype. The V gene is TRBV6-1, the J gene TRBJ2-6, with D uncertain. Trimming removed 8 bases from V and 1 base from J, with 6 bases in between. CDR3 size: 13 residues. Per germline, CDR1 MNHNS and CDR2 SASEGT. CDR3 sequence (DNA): TGTGCCAGCGGGCTTTCTGGGGCCAACGTCCTGACTTTC. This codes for CASGLSGANVLTF.

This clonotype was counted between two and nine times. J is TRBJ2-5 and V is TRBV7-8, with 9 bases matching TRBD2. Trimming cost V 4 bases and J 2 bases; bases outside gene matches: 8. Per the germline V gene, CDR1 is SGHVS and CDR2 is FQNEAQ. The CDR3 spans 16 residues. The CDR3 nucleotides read TGTGCCAGCAGCTCCCCCCGCGGGGGGGCGCAAGAGACCCAGTACTTC. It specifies CASSSPRGGAQETQYF. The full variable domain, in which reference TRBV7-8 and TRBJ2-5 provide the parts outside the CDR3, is GAGVSQSPRYKVAKRGQDVALRCDPISGHVSLFWYQQALGQGPEFLTYFQNEAQLDKSGLPSDRFFAERPEGSVSTLKIQRTQQEDSAVYLCASSSPRGGAQETQYFGPGTRLLVL.

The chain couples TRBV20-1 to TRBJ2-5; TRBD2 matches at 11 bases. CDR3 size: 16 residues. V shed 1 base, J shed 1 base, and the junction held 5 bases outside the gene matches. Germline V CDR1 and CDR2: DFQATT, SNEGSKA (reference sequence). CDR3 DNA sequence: TGCAGTGCTAGAGGAACTAGCGGGGGTGCCCAAGAGACCCAGTACTTC. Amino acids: CSARGTSGGAQETQYF.

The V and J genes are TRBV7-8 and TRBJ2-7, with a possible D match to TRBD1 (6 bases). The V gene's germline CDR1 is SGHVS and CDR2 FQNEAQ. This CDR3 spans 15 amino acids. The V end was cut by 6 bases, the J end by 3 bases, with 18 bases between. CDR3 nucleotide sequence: TGTGCCAGCAGACCCACAGGGTCTCCCCTCTACGAGCAGTACTTC. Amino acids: CASRPTGSPLYEQYF.